This entry lists 22 T cell receptor beta chains sequenced from one sample in a study of patients and donors after allogeneic stem cell transplantation. TCRdb itself ran the RT-PCR reads through MiXCR, one entry per CDR3 protein. The top ten hold around 3% of the sample, which has fewer than 95,000 distinct CDR3 sequences, around 5% seen once. Sample: blood, either unsorted or a sorted T cell fraction (not recorded which). The receptor source for this set is a human donor who was either an allogeneic HSCT recipient or a stem cell or donor lymphocyte infusion donor (not recorded which). It is not recorded whose cells these are; they may come from a transplant donor.

The chain uses TRBV3-1 and TRBJ2-4; D gene unclear. The V end was cut by 1 base, the J end by 0 bases, with 7 bases between. This CDR3 comprises 15 residues. The germline V gene encodes CDR1 LGHDT and CDR2 YNNKEL (reference sequence). The CDR3 here is CASSQGGLAKNIQYF. DNA of the CDR3: TGTGCCAGCAGCCAAGGGGGTCTAGCCAAAAACATTCAGTACTTC.

The sample holds many counts of this clonotype. The chain couples TRBV20-1 to TRBJ1-5; D is ambiguous. Germline V CDR1 and CDR2: DFQATT, SNEGSKA (reference sequence). The CDR3 is 12 residues long. V dropped 4 bases and J dropped 3 bases, with 7 bases sitting between them. The CDR3 protein is CSAIVNNQPQHF. The CDR3, as DNA: TGCAGTGCTATTGTTAACAATCAGCCCCAGCATTTT.

This clonotype showed up many times. The rearrangement joins TRBV20-1 to TRBJ1-1; weak D call: TRBD1 (5 bases). Deletions cut 6 bases from V and 7 bases from J, with 24 bases between. CDR3 length: 15 amino acids. Germline CDR1 DFQATT, CDR2 SNEGSKA (reference sequence). CDR3 amino acids: CSARPGALTKSEAFF. CDR3 in DNA: TGCAGTGCGCGCCCTGGGGCCCTAACAAAAAGTGAAGCTTTCTTT.

Ten or more counts support this clonotype. The chain is built from TRBV15 and TRBJ2-7, with 10 bases lining up with TRBD1. The trim removed 2 bases at V and 5 bases at J, leaving 12 bases unmatched. This CDR3 is built from 17 residues. From germline, CDR1 is LNHNV and CDR2 YYDKDF (reference sequence). The DNA for the CDR3 is TGTGCCACCAGCAGATTCCCCAGACCGACAGGGGGCAACGAGCAGTACTTC. Translated: CATSRFPRPTGGNEQYF.

V usage is TRBV28 and J usage is TRBJ2-7; 7 nucleotides align to TRBD2. Unmatched junction bases numbered 2, after V lost 3 bases and J lost 3 bases. Germline lookup yields CDR1 MDHEN and CDR2 SYDVKM. The CDR3 extends over 13 amino acids. The CDR3 DNA sequence: TGTGCCAGCAGTTTGGGGGGGGTCTACGAGCAGTACTTC. Translating it yields CASSLGGVYEQYF.

There are many counts of this clonotype. V gene TRBV12-3 or TRBV12-4 combines with J gene TRBJ1-5; no firm D call. CDR3 length equals 18 residues. The V gene lost 4 bases and the J gene lost 0 bases, with 19 bases spanning the gap. Written as DNA, the CDR3 is TGTGCCAGCAGTTCCATACACTCAACTCGAAATAGCAATCAGCCCCAGCATTTT. Its translation: CASSSIHSTRNSNQPQHF.

The table lists this clonotype with many counts. V usage is TRBV6-5 and J usage is TRBJ1-1, with 8 nucleotides matching TRBD1. The CDR3 is made up of 13 amino acids. J gave up 7 bases and V 2 bases, and 3 bases lay outside the gene matches. Germline values: CDR1 MNHEY, CDR2 SVGAGI. Here the CDR3 reads CASSYRTGNEAFF. In DNA form, the CDR3 reads TGTGCCAGCAGTTACAGGACAGGGAATGAAGCTTTCTTT.

This clonotype was recorded at least ten times. The chain links TRBV29-1 to TRBJ1-2; no clear D gene. The ends were cut back, 2 bases at V and 7 bases at J, with 14 bases in the middle. This CDR3 comprises 13 residues. The germline gives CDR1 SQVTM, CDR2 ANQGSEA. The CDR3 is CSVESWAYVGYTF. The CDR3 DNA reads as TGCAGCGTTGAAAGTTGGGCCTACGTTGGCTACACCTTC.

This chain links TRBV28 with TRBJ1-4; D is uncertain. This CDR3 is 11 amino acids long. The V end was cut by 6 bases, the J end by 4 bases, with 3 bases between. Germline V gene data show CDR1 as MDHEN and CDR2 as SYDVKM. The CDR3 DNA is TGTGCCAGCAGGTTTAATGAAAAACTGTTTTTT. It codes for CASRFNEKLFF. Drawing the rest from reference TRBV28 and TRBJ1-4, the complete variable domain is DVKVTQSSRYLVKRTGEKVFLECVQDMDHENMFWYRQDPGLGLRLIYFSYDVKMKEKGDIPEGYSVSREKKERFSLILESASTNQTSMYLCASRFNEKLFFGSGTQLSVL.

This clonotype was found many times. The rearrangement links TRBV10-2 to TRBJ2-7; 7 nucleotides line up with TRBD2. The germline V gene has CDR1 WSHSY and CDR2 SAAADI. Trimming at V came to 0 bases and at J to 3 bases, leaving 5 bases not matched to a gene. The CDR3 is 15 residues long. CDR3 sequence reads: CASSESGGSGYEQYF. The CDR3 DNA sequence: TGCGCCAGCAGTGAGTCGGGCGGGAGCGGCTACGAGCAGTACTTC.

This clonotype was counted many times. This chain links TRBV15 with TRBJ1-1; TRBD1 agrees at 9 bases. Germline assignment: CDR1 LNHNV and CDR2 YYDKDF (reference sequence). The CDR3 length is 15 residues. After removal of 3 bases from V and 0 bases from J, the junction contained 2 bases not matched to a gene. Here the CDR3 reads CATSSYRGLNTEAFF. Written as DNA, the CDR3 is TGTGCCACCAGCAGTTACAGGGGGCTGAACACTGAAGCTTTCTTT.

Ten or more counts support this clonotype. The genes are TRBV9 and TRBJ2-2, with D unclear. From germline, CDR1 is SGDLS and CDR2 YYNGEE. V was cut by 1 base and J by 3 bases, with 1 base left in between. CDR3 size: 12 residues. CDR3 in DNA: TGTGCCAGCAGCGTACACACCGGGGAGCTGTTTTTT. Translating it yields CASSVHTGELFF. Full variable domain (missing parts from reference TRBV9 and TRBJ2-2): DSGVTQTPKHLITATGQRVTLRCSPRSGDLSVYWYQQSLDQGLQFLIQYYNGEERAKGNILERFSAQQFPDLHSELNLSSLELGDSALYFCASSVHTGELFFGEGSRLTVL.

The table lists this clonotype with many counts. The chain has TRBV20-1 and TRBJ2-3, with D perhaps given as TRBD1 or TRBD2 (5 bases each). There are 14 residues in the CDR3. Germline V gene data show CDR1 as DFQATT and CDR2 as SNEGSKA (reference sequence). Trimming removed 1 base from V and 3 bases from J, with 11 bases in between. The CDR3 bases are TGCAGTGCTAGAGTGGGGGATGGGACAGATACGCAGTATTTT. This encodes CSARVGDGTDTQYF.

There are many counts of this clonotype. The genes are TRBV5-1 and TRBJ1-6; D unresolved. The V end was cut by 1 base, the J end by 7 bases, with 15 bases between. The CDR3 is 16 residues long. CDR1 and CDR2 from the germline V gene are SGHRS and YFSETQ. The CDR3 nucleotides read TGCGCCAGCAGCTTGCCTCAACCCACCTCAAATTCACCCCTCCACTTT. This gives the protein CASSLPQPTSNSPLHF.

In this sample, this clonotype turned up many times. The chain combines TRBV11-1 with TRBJ2-3; 11 nucleotides agree with TRBD2. Germline CDR1 and CDR2: SGHAT and FQDESV (reference sequence). The CDR3 sequence is 16 residues long. The V segment lost 5 bases and the J segment 2 bases; nucleotides outside the gene matches: 6. Written as DNA, the CDR3 is TGTGCCAGCAGCATACTAGCGGGGGCCCTCACAGATACGCAGTATTTT. It yields the protein CASSILAGALTDTQYF. The full variable domain, rest sourced from reference TRBV11-1 and TRBJ2-3, is EAEVAQSPRYKITEKSQAVAFWCDPISGHATLYWYRQILGQGPELLVQFQDESVVDDSQLPKDRFSAERLKGVDSTLKIQPAELGDSAMYLCASSILAGALTDTQYFGPGTRLTVL.

This clonotype was seen ten or more times. The rearrangement joins TRBV20-1 to TRBJ1-4; a weak D match, TRBD1 (5 bases). The CDR3 length is 14 residues. Trimming took off 4 bases at V and 8 bases at J, with 17 bases between the two ends. Per the germline V gene, CDR1 is DFQATT and CDR2 is SNEGSKA (reference sequence). In DNA, the CDR3 is TGCAGTGCTACCCGCCGAGGGGCGGAGGAAAAACTGTTTTTT. As protein: CSATRRGAEEKLFF.

This clonotype came up many times. This chain's CDR3 is CASSPPSQNTGELFF. The DNA of the CDR3 is TGTGCCAGCAGCCCCCCCAGCCAGAACACCGGGGAGCTGTTTTTT. The rearrangement links TRBV3-1 to TRBJ2-2; D is unclear. With 4 bases removed from V and 1 base from J, the gap between germline ends came to 10 bases. From germline, CDR1 is LGHDT and CDR2 YNNKEL (reference sequence). The CDR3 has 15 amino acids.

This clonotype occurred a few times. This rearrangement joins TRBV28 to TRBJ2-1, with unresolved D. From germline, CDR1 is MDHEN and CDR2 SYDVKM. Between the trimmed V and J ends, which lost 8 bases and 9 bases, there was a span of 17 bases. CDR3 length equals 13 residues. This chain's CDR3 is CASAGQLYPEQFF. The CDR3 region has the DNA TGTGCCAGCGCCGGCCAACTTTATCCTGAGCAGTTCTTC.

This clonotype was found many times. The chain is built from TRBV3-1 and TRBJ2-7; D is unclear. V lost 1 base and J lost 3, with 4 bases in between. CDR3 length: 12 residues. The V gene's germline CDR1 is LGHDT and CDR2 YNNKEL (reference sequence). CDR3 region: CASSQANYEQYF. Here the CDR3 DNA reads TGTGCCAGCAGCCAAGCCAACTACGAGCAGTACTTC.

In this sample, this clonotype turned up many times. The chain joins TRBV18 to TRBJ1-2, with D perhaps TRBD1 (5 bases). Germline V CDR1 and CDR2: KGHSH, LQKENI. The CDR3 is made up of 15 amino acids. The ends were cut back, 6 bases at V and 5 bases at J, with 19 bases in the middle. The chain's CDR3 is CASSLEGTIRYGYTF. The CDR3 DNA is TGTGCCAGCTCGCTAGAAGGGACTATTCGTTATGGCTACACCTTC.

Ten or more counts support this clonotype. This chain uses TRBV28 with TRBJ1-2; D unresolved. CDR1 and CDR2 from the germline V gene are MDHEN and SYDVKM. This CDR3 is 14 amino acids long. V was pared by 5 bases and J by 7 bases, with 17 bases between. CDR3 bases: TGTGCCAGCAGTCCTTCCTGGAGATCCGGTGGCTACACCTTC. It translates to CASSPSWRSGGYTF.

At least ten counts were recorded for this clonotype. The chain has TRBV29-1 and TRBJ1-1; D is unclear. The CDR3 is made up of 11 amino acids. The germline V gene encodes CDR1 SQVTM and CDR2 ANQGSEA. V was trimmed by 7 bases and J by 5 bases, leaving 11 bases between them. As DNA, the CDR3 is TGCAGCGGTGGGAGCTTAACTGAAGCTTTCTTT. This translates into CSGGSLTEAFF.